This TCR beta chain was captured by sequencing in a study of blood T cells in healthy people across ages. Study-wide background: About one barcoded beta molecule per two T cells was captured by template switching.

With regard to this clonotype: Its antigen is currently unknown. The conserved phenylalanine or tryptophan normally closing the CDR3 is absent here, so this likely arose from a read error.

Study-wide findings and caveats: Estimated diversity, derived from one million T cells, was regarded as an underestimate.

Germline CDR1 SGHTA, CDR2 FQGTGA. The CDR3 runs to 15 residues. PCR was performed a second time for about 7 to 12 cycles using a sample-barcoded 5' primer and a J-beta primer mix. TCRdb independently ran MiXCR on the 5' RACE reads; one entry per CDR3 protein. The profile shows roughly 680,000 distinct CDR3 sequences, under 65% of them singletons. This TCR came from an elderly woman in good health. The specimen was blood. V gene TRBV7-3 combines with J gene TRBJ2-7; possibly TRBD2 for D (7 bases). Judging by the DNA end, TRBJ2-5 fits better; the J call may be wrong. The CDR3, as DNA: TGTGCCAGCAGCCCAACCGGGGGGCCCGTGGCGACCCAGTACTAC. Protein sequence: CASSPTGGPVATQYY.